A single sample is the source of the 7 T cell receptor beta chains below, sequenced in a study of T cell changes during pregnancy in multiple sclerosis. Generated by immunoSEQ multiplex PCR, the TCRdb table keeps only in-frame clones and is missing some. The sample has about 93,000 clones, about 92% seen once; the top ten hold 2% to 2.5%. Specimen: peripheral blood, collected after pregnancy. The source of these receptors is a female donor with multiple sclerosis, enrolled in a pregnancy study.

The gene calls are TRBV27 and TRBJ1-5; D is unclear. Trimming removed 6 bases from V and 0 bases from J, with 27 bases in between. Germline V gene sequence: CDR1 MNHEY, CDR2 SMNVEV (reference sequence). The CDR3 covers 20 residues. CDR3 bases: TGTGCCAGCAGGCCCGCACCCGGGATCCCGAGGTTCAATAGCAATCAGCCCCAGCATTTT. Translated: CASRPAPGIPRFNSNQPQHF.

The V gene is TRBV15, the J gene TRBJ2-7; 8 bases map to TRBD2. This CDR3 is built from 16 residues. From germline, CDR1 is LNHNV and CDR2 YYDKDF (reference sequence). V shed 0 bases, J shed 2 bases, and the junction held 6 bases outside the gene matches. This chain's CDR3 is CATSRDRTSGTYEQYF. CDR3 in DNA: TGTGCCACCAGCAGAGATCGAACTAGCGGAACCTACGAGCAGTACTTC.

The rearrangement joins TRBV27 to TRBJ1-5, with D possibly being TRBD1 (6 bases). The germline CDR1 and CDR2 sequences are MNHEY and SMNVEV (reference sequence). The V end was cut by 0 bases, the J end by 2 bases, with 14 bases between. CDR3 length: 17 residues. CDR3 sequence reads: CASSLSNPGQRNQPQHF. The CDR3 DNA sequence: TGTGCCAGCAGTTTATCGAATCCCGGACAGCGCAATCAGCCCCAGCATTTT.

The chain is built from TRBV10-3 and TRBJ1-2, with D unresolved. The CDR3 is made up of 13 amino acids. The germline V and J ends were trimmed by 5 bases and 2 bases, with 9 bases remaining between them. Looked up from germline, CDR1 is ENHRY and CDR2 is SYGVKD. The CDR3 spells CAISLDGNYGYTF. The CDR3 DNA reads as TGTGCCATCAGTTTAGACGGGAACTATGGCTACACCTTC.

The chain carries TRBV18 and TRBJ2-7; the D is unclear. Germline V gives CDR1 KGHSH, CDR2 LQKENI. V was cut by 2 bases and J by 7 bases, with 12 bases left in between. The CDR3 runs 13 residues. CDR3: CASSPGERREQYF. The CDR3 DNA sequence: TGTGCCAGCTCACCAGGTGAGCGTCGGGAGCAGTACTTC.

This clone came up once. The V and J genes are TRBV25-1 and TRBJ1-2; 7 bases are a match to TRBD1. The V and J ends lost 4 bases and 5 bases, in that order; junction bases with no gene match: 7. This CDR3 has 14 amino acids. Looked up from germline, CDR1 is MGHDK and CDR2 is SYGVNS. CDR3 DNA: TGTGCCAGCAGTGCGTTAGACAGGGTTTATGGCTACACCTTC. It codes for CASSALDRVYGYTF.

This chain connects TRBV9 to TRBJ2-7, with 9 bases lining up with TRBD1. The germline V gene encodes CDR1 SGDLS and CDR2 YYNGEE. This CDR3 region has 15 residues. V shed 3 bases and J 5 bases; nucleotides not matched to a gene: 9. CDR3 loop: CASSADGTGIDEQYF. The CDR3, as DNA: TGTGCCAGCAGCGCGGATGGGACAGGGATCGACGAGCAGTACTTC.